The source of this T cell receptor (beta chain) is a study of blood T cell repertoires in COVID-19. Study at large: Material from acute and convalescent COVID-19 was sourced from the United States, Italy and Spain.

The assay was immunoSEQ multiplex PCR, and TCRdb's table has in-frame clones only and misses some. Of roughly 87,000 clones in the sample, less than 80% were seen once. This CDR3 contains 11 residues. V gave up 5 bases and J gave up 5 bases, with 6 bases separating them. CDR1 SEHNR and CDR2 FQNEAQ come from the germline V gene (reference sequence). The receptor's source is a woman aged 45-65 years with acute or convalescent COVID-19. Specimen: peripheral blood. This chain links TRBV7-9 with TRBJ1-1; D gene uncertain. The CDR3 loop reads CASSLTTEAFF. The CDR3 nucleotides are TGTGCCAGCAGCCTGACAACTGAAGCTTTCTTT.